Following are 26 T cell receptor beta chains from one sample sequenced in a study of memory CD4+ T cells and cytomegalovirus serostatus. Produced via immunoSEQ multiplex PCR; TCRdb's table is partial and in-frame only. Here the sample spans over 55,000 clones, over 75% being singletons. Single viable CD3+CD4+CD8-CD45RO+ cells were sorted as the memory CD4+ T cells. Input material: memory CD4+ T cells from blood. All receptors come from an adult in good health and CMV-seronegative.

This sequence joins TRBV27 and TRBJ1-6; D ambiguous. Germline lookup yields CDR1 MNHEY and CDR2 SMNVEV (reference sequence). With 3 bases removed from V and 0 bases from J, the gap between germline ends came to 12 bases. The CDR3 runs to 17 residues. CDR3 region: CASSFSAFSSYNSPLHF. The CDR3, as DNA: TGTGCCAGCAGTTTCTCTGCGTTTAGCTCCTATAATTCACCCCTCCACTTT.

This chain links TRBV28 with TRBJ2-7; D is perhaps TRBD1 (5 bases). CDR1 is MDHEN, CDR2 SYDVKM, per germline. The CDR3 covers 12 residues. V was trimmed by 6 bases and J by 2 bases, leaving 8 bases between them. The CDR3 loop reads CASRTVPYEQYF. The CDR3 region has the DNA TGTGCCAGCAGGACAGTCCCCTACGAGCAGTACTTC.

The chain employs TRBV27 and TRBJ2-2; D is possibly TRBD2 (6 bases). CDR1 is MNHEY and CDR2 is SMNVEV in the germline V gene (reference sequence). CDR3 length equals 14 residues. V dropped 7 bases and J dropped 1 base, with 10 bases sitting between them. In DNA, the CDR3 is TGTGCCAGCAAGTCGGGGGTGAACACCGGGGAGCTGTTTTTT. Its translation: CASKSGVNTGELFF.

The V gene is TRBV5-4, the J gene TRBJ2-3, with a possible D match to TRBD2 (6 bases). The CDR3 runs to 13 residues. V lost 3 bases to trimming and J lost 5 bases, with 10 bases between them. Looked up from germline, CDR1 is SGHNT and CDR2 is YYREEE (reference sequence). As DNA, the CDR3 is TGTGCCAGCAGCTGGGACTCTGGAGATACGCAGTATTTT. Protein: CASSWDSGDTQYF.

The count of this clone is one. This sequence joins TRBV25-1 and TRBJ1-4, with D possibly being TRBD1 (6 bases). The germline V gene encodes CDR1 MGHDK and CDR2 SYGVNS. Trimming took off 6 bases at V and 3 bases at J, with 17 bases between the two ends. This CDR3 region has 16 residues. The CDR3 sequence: CASSAYKQGANEKLFF. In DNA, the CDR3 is TGTGCCAGCAGCGCATACAAACAGGGAGCTAATGAAAAACTGTTTTTT.

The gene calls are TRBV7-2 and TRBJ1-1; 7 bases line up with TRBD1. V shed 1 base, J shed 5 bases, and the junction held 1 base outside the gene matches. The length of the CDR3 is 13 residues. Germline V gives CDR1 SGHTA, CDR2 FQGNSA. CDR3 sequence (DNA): TGTGCCAGCAGCTTAGAACAGGGGACTGAAGCTTTCTTT. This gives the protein CASSLEQGTEAFF. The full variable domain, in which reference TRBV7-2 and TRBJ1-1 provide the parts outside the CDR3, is GAGVSQSPSNKVTEKGKDVELRCDPISGHTALYWYRQSLGQGLEFLIYFQGNSAPDKSGLPSDRFSAERTGGSVSTLTIQRTQQEDSAVYLCASSLEQGTEAFFGQGTRLTVV.

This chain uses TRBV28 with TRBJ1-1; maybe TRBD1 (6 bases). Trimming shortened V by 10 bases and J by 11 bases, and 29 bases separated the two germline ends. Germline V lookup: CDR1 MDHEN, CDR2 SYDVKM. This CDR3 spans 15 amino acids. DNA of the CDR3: TGTGCCACCATAACCTCCTTCGGGGGCGTTTCCTCCGCTTTCTTT. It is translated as CATITSFGGVSSAFF.

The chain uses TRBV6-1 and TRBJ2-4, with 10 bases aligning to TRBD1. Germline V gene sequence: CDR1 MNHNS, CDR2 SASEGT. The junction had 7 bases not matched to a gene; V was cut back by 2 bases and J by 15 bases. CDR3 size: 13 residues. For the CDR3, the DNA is TGTGCCAGCAGTGAAAGGGGACAGGGGTCGAGGTACTTC. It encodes CASSERGQGSRYF.

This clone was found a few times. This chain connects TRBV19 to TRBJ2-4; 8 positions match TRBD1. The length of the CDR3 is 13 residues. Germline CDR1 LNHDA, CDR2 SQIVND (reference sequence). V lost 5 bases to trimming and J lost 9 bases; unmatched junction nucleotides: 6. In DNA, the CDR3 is TGTGCCAGTAGTCCGGACAGGGACCCCATTCAGTACTTC. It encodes CASSPDRDPIQYF.

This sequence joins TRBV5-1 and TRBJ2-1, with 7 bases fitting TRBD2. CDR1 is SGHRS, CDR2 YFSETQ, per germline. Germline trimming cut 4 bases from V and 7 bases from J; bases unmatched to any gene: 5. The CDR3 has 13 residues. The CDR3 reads CASSTTSPNEQFF. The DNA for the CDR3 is TGCGCCAGCAGCACGACTAGCCCAAATGAGCAGTTCTTC. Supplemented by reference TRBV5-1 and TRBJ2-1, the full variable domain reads KAGVTQTPRYLIKTRGQQVTLSCSPISGHRSVSWYQQTPGQGLQFLFEYFSETQRNKGNFPGRFSGRQFSNSRSEMNVSTLELGDSALYLCASSTTSPNEQFFGPGTRLTVL.

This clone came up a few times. The CDR3 coding sequence is TGTGCCAGCATCTTTCGGGGGTCCGGGAACACTGAAGCTTTCTTT. It is translated as CASIFRGSGNTEAFF. This chain uses TRBV28 with TRBJ1-1; perhaps TRBD1 as D (5 bases). CDR1 and CDR2 (germline): MDHEN, SYDVKM. The CDR3 has 15 amino acids. The V and J ends lost 7 bases and 1 base respectively, with 16 bases between them.

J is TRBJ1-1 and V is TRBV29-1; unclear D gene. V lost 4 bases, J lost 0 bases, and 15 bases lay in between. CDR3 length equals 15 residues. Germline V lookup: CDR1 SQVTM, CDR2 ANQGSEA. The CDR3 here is CSVALSSGLNTEAFF. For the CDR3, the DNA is TGCAGCGTTGCCCTTTCGAGCGGACTGAACACTGAAGCTTTCTTT.

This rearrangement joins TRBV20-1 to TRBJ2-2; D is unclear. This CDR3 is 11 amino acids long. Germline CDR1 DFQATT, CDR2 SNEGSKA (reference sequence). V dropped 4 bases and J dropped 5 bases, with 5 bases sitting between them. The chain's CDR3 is CSATETGELFF. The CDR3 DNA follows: TGCAGTGCTACAGAAACCGGGGAGCTGTTTTTT.

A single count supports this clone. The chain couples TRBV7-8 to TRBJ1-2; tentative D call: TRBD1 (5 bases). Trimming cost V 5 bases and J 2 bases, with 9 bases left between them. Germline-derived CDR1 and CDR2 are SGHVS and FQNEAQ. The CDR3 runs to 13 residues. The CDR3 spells CASSLGRNYGYTF. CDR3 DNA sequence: TGTGCCAGCAGCCTGGGACGGAACTATGGCTACACCTTC.

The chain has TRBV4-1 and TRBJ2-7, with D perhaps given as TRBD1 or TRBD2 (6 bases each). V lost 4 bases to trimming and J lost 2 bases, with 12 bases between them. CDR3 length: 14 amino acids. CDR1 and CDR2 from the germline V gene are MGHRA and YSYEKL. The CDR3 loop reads CASSLQRGPYEQYF. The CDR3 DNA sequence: TGCGCCAGCAGCCTACAACGGGGGCCCTACGAGCAGTACTTC.

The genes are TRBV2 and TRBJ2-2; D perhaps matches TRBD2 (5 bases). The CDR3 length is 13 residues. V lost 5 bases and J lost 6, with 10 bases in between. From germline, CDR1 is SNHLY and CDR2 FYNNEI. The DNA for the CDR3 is TGTGCCAGCAGTAAGAGGGTCTCCGGGGAGCTGTTTTTT. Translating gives CASSKRVSGELFF.

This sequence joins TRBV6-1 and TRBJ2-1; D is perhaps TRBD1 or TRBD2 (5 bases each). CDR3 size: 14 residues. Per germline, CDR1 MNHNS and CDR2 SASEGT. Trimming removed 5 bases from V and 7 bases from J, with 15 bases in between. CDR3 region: CASSLPGRRNEQFF. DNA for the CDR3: TGTGCCAGCAGTCTACCGGGACGTAGAAATGAGCAGTTCTTC.

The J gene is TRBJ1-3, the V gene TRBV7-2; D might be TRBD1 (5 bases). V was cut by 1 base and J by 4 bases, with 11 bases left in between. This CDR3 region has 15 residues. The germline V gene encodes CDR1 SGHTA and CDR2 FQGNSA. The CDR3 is CASSLGGVSGNTIYF. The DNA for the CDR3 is TGTGCCAGCAGCTTAGGGGGGGTATCAGGAAACACCATATATTTT.

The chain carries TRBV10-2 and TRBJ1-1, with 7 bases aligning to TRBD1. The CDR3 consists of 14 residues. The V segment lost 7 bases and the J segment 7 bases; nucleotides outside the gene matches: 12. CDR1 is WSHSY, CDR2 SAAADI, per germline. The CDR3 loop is CASTLVQGRGEAFF. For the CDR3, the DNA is TGCGCCAGCACTCTAGTACAGGGGCGCGGTGAAGCTTTCTTT.

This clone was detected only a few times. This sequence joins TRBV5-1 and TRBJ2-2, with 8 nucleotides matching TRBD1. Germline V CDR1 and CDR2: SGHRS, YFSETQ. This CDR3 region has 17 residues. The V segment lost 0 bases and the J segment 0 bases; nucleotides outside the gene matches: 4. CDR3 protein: CASSLGQGIANTGELFF. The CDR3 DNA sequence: TGCGCCAGCAGCTTGGGACAGGGGATCGCGAACACCGGGGAGCTGTTTTTT.

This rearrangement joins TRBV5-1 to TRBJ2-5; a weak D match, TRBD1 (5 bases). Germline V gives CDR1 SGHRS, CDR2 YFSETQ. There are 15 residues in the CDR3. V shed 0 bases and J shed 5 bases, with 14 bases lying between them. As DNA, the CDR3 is TGCGCCAGCAGCTTGGCTGGCAGGGCTGACGAGACCCAGTACTTC. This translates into CASSLAGRADETQYF.

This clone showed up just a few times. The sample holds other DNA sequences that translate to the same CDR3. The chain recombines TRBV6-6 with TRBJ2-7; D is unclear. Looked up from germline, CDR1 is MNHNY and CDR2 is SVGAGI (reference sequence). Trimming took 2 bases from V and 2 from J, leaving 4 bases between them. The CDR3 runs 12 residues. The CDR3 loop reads CASSYNPYEQYF. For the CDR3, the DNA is TGTGCCAGCAGTTACAACCCCTACGAGCAGTACTTC.

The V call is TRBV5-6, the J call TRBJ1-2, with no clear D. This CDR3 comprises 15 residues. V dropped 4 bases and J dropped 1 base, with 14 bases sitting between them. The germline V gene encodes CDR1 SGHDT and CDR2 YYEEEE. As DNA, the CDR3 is TGTGCCAGCAGCCCCCTCCGAAGTTATAACTATGGCTACACCTTC. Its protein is CASSPLRSYNYGYTF.

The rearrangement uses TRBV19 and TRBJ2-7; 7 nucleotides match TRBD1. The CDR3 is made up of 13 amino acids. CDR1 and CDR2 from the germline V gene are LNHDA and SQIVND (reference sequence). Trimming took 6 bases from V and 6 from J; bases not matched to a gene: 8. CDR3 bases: TGTGCCAGTAGACCGACAGGGTCCGGCGAGCAGTACTTC. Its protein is CASRPTGSGEQYF.

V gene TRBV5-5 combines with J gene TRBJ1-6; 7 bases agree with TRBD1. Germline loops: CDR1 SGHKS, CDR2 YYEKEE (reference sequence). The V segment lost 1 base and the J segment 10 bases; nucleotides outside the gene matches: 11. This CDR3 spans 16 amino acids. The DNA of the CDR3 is TGTGCCAGCAGCTTGACCGGGACAGCCGGCGGATCACCCCTCCACTTT. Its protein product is CASSLTGTAGGSPLHF.

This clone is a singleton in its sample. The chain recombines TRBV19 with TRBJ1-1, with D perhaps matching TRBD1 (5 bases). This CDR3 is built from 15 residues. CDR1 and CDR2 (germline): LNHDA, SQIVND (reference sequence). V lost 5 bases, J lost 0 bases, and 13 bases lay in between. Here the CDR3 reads CASSLPGPVNTEAFF. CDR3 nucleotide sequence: TGTGCCAGTAGTCTTCCGGGACCCGTGAACACTGAAGCTTTCTTT.